This TCR beta chain was observed in a study of cytomegalovirus exposure and HLA in healthy donors. Whole-study findings and limits: It was reportedly the case that the classifier diagnosed cytomegalovirus status with high specificity and sensitivity. The study listed some 160 cytomegalovirus-associated TCR beta chains. Three CMV-associated chains proved CMV antigen-specific in vitro.

The method was immunoSEQ multiplex PCR; TCRdb's version includes in-frame clones alone and lacks a portion of them. The sample lists tens of thousands of clones; roughly 94% were seen once. The donors were members of the validation cohort comprising approximately 110 subjects, separate from the roughly 700-subject first cohort. The V gene's germline CDR1 is SGHRS and CDR2 YFSETQ. Trimming removed 6 bases from V and 4 bases from J; junction bases left unmatched: 8. The CDR3 runs 15 residues. Concerning this clone: Antigen: not known.

The chain carries TRBV5-1 and TRBJ2-5, with 11 nucleotides matching TRBD2. The TCR originated in a woman aged 18-29 years in good health and CMV-seropositive. The sample consisted of PBMCs. CDR3 loop: CASNLAGGPRETQYF. DNA for the CDR3: TGCGCCAGCAACTTAGCGGGAGGGCCTAGAGAGACCCAGTACTTC.